The 5 T cell receptor beta chains below all came from one sample that was sequenced in a study of T-cell reconstitution after alpha-beta-depleted transplantation in children. During its preparation, the TCRbeta library received unique molecular identifiers. From the PCR reads, TCRdb called clonotypes with MiXCR, one entry per CDR3 protein. The sample has hundreds of thousands of distinct CDR3 sequences; about 12% are singletons. Specimen: PBMCs, collected before TCRalphabeta/CD19-depleted stem cell transplant. Source of these receptors: a girl aged 2 to 10 with congenital amegakaryocytic thrombocytopenia, due to receive a stem cell transplant.

CDR3 residues: CASSSPRDTSYNEQFF. The CDR3 coding sequence is TGTGCCAGCAGCTCCCCCCGGGACACGTCCTACAATGAGCAGTTCTTC. V and J are TRBV7-9 and TRBJ2-1; tentatively, D is TRBD1 (6 bases). V lost 4 bases and J 1 base, leaving 14 bases between the germline ends. CDR3 length: 16 amino acids. The germline gives CDR1 SEHNR, CDR2 FQNEAQ (reference sequence). The whole variable domain, filled in from reference TRBV7-9 and TRBJ2-1, reads DTGVSQNPRHKITKRGQNVTFRCDPISEHNRLYWYRQTLGQGPEFLTYFQNEAQLEKSRLLSDRFSAERPKGSFSTLEIQRTEQGDSAMYLCASSSPRDTSYNEQFFGPGTRLTVL.

The chain recombines TRBV5-1 with TRBJ2-1, with D tentatively TRBD1 (5 bases). There are 15 residues in the CDR3. Trimming stripped 0 bases from V and 5 bases from J, with 12 bases between. CDR1 is SGHRS, CDR2 YFSETQ, per germline. CDR3: CASSLEWTTNNEQFF. The CDR3 DNA reads as TGCGCCAGCAGCTTGGAGTGGACAACCAACAATGAGCAGTTCTTC.

This clonotype was counted ten times or more. The chain couples TRBV5-1 to TRBJ2-1; 7 bases align to TRBD2. Trimming took 1 base from V and 8 from J; bases not matched to a gene: 9. There are 15 residues in the CDR3. CDR1 and CDR2 (germline): SGHRS, YFSETQ. In DNA, the CDR3 is TGCGCCAGCAGCTTGATCGGACTAGTTGGAGATGAGCAGTTCTTC. This gives the protein CASSLIGLVGDEQFF. Combining the CDR3 with reference TRBV5-1 and TRBJ2-1 gives the whole variable domain KAGVTQTPRYLIKTRGQQVTLSCSPISGHRSVSWYQQTPGQGLQFLFEYFSETQRNKGNFPGRFSGRQFSNSRSEMNVSTLELGDSALYLCASSLIGLVGDEQFFGPGTRLTVL.

The table lists this clonotype with many counts. The chain links TRBV20-1 to TRBJ2-3; 9 bases agree with TRBD2. Germline V gene lookup returns CDR1 DFQATT and CDR2 SNEGSKA (reference sequence). The junction had 8 bases not matched to a gene; V was cut back by 2 bases and J by 2 bases. This CDR3 has 16 residues. CDR3 residues: CSARWEAGGITDTQYF. Here the CDR3 DNA reads TGCAGTGCTAGATGGGAGGCGGGAGGGATCACAGATACGCAGTATTTT.

This clonotype occurred many times. The chain employs TRBV12-3 or TRBV12-4 and TRBJ2-1; 10 bases are a match to TRBD1. The CDR3 has 16 amino acids. The V and J ends lost 3 bases and 6 bases, in that order; junction bases with no gene match: 8. This chain's CDR3 is CASSFSGTGEGNEQFF. The CDR3 coding sequence is TGTGCCAGCAGTTTCTCCGGGACAGGGGAGGGCAATGAGCAGTTCTTC.